This TCR beta chain emerged from a study of T cells after yellow fever vaccination. On the study more broadly: Fractions with few cells were prepared using SMART-Seq v4 Ultra Low Input.

This clonotype was seen a handful of times. 5'RACE template switching generated TCR cDNA, adding a universal primer site and UMIs. TCRdb re-analysed the 5' RACE reads in MiXCR, keeping a single row per CDR3 protein. The data show more than 300,000 distinct CDR3 sequences, 6.8% seen once. The CDR3 consists of 13 residues. Trimming cost V 4 bases and J 8 bases, with 15 bases left between them. Germline CDR1 SGHRS, CDR2 YFSETQ. The sample consisted of PBMCs, taken roughly 45 days after the first yellow fever vaccination. The chain links TRBV5-1 to TRBJ1-1; D is perhaps TRBD1 (6 bases). This receptor was identified in a man younger than 35 who received the YFV17D yellow fever vaccine. The CDR3 is CASSMDSQGEAFF. The CDR3 nucleotides read TGCGCCAGCAGCATGGACAGCCAGGGGGAAGCTTTCTTT.